A selection of T cell receptor beta chains follows, all from one sample in a study of blood T cell repertoires in COVID-19. This table comes from immunoSEQ multiplex PCR, and its TCRdb copy is limited to in-frame clones, with some not included. Of hundreds of thousands of clones listed, nearly 90% are singletons. Specimen: PBMCs or T cells enriched from blood (not recorded which). The receptors were sampled from a woman between 18 and 29 years old with acute COVID-19. Both conserved end residues are part of each CDR3. D genes are given only for firm matches. For some rows the clone size is stated as once, few or many, or as a class when expanded; others skip it.

NA	TRBJ1-1	TRBV5-1	NA	TGCGCCAGCAGGACCCTGACAGCCACTGAAGCTTTCTTT	CASRTLTATEAFF
NA	TRBJ1-6	TRBV27	TRBD1	TGTGCCAGCAGTTCGAGGGACAGAAGAGATTCACCCCTCCACTTT	CASSSRDRRDSPLHF
NA	TRBJ2-4	TRBV5-8	NA	TGTGCCAGCAGCCCCCAGCTGTTAGTAGGGACTGCAGGCATTCAGTACTTC	CASSPQLLVGTAGIQYF
NA	TRBJ2-5	TRBV3-1/TRBV3-2	NA	TGTGCCAGCAGCCACCGACTAGAAGAGACCCAGTACTTC	CASSHRLEETQYF
NA	TRBJ1-2	TRBV7-3	NA	TGTGCCAGCAGCTTAAAGGGAGGGTCTAACTATGGCTACACCTTC	CASSLKGGSNYGYTF
NA	TRBJ1-6	TRBV28	NA	TGTGCCAGCAGTTTTGGGGGACTTAATTCACCCCTCCACTTT	CASSFGGLNSPLHF
NA	TRBJ1-4	TRBV4-2	NA	TGTGCCAGCAGCCTCAATAAAGGGGAACAGGAAAAACTGTTTTTT	CASSLNKGEQEKLFF
NA	TRBJ1-2	TRBV10-3	NA	TGTGCCATCAGTGAGACGACACTCTATGGCTACACCTTC	CAISETTLYGYTF
NA	TRBJ1-1	TRBV19	NA	TGTGCCAGTTCCCACTCGGGCAGGGTAATCACTGAAGCTTTCTTT	CASSHSGRVITEAFF
NA	TRBJ2-7	TRBV28	NA	TGTGCCAGCAGCTCACGGGAAGCCGAGCAGTACTTC	CASSSREAEQYF
NA	TRBJ2-6	TRBV10-2	NA	TGCGCCAGCAGTGACATCTCTGGGGCCAACGTCCTGACTTTC	CASSDISGANVLTF
NA	TRBJ2-1	TRBV19	TRBD2	TGTGCCAGTAGTTCTAGCGGGTTGAGCTCCTACAATGAGCAGTTCTTC	CASSSSGLSSYNEQFF
once	TRBJ1-1	TRBV3-1/TRBV3-2	NA	TGTGCCAGCAGCCACGGGGGACTGAACACTGAAGCTTTCTTT	CASSHGGLNTEAFF
NA	TRBJ1-1	TRBV14	TRBD1	TGTGCCAGCACGGGACAGGGAAGGGTCACTGAAGCTTTCTTT	CASTGQGRVTEAFF
NA	TRBJ2-3	TRBV28	TRBD1	TGTGCCAGCAGTTTGGGACAGGCCACTAGCACAGATACGCAGTATTTT	CASSLGQATSTDTQYF
NA	TRBJ1-1	TRBV12-3/TRBV12-4	NA	TGTGCCAGCAGTTTGGAGGGAGCTTTCTTT	CASSLEGAFF
once	TRBJ2-7	TRBV10-3	TRBD2	TGTGCCATCACTTCCCGGCTAGCGGGTACCTACGAGCAGTACTTC	CAITSRLAGTYEQYF
NA	TRBJ2-5	TRBV5-5	TRBD1	TGTGCCAGCAGCTCCAGACAGGGCGATCAAGAGACCCAGTACTTC	CASSSRQGDQETQYF
NA	TRBJ1-2	TRBV5-1	NA	TGCGCCAGCAGCTTGGACAGGGTAACTGGCTACACCTTC	CASSLDRVTGYTF
NA	TRBJ1-2	TRBV28	NA	TGTGCCAGCAGTTTCGGTGACCCCCTTGGAGGGTATGGCTACACCTTC	CASSFGDPLGGYGYTF
NA	TRBJ2-7	TRBV19	NA	TGTGCCAGTAGTCCGGCCAGGGGATACGAGCAGTACTTC	CASSPARGYEQYF
NA	TRBJ1-5	TRBV6-5	TRBD1	TGTGCCAGCAGTTACGACGGGACAGGACAAGCCCACCAGCATTTT	CASSYDGTGQAHQHF
NA	TRBJ1-5	TRBV6-1	TRBD1	TGTGCCAGCAGTGAGTGGACAGGGAATCAGCCCCAGCATTTT	CASSEWTGNQPQHF
NA	TRBJ1-2	TRBV12-5	TRBD1	TGTGCTAGTGGCCGGACAGGGGCTTCTGGCTACACCTTC	CASGRTGASGYTF
once	TRBJ2-3	TRBV27	TRBD1	TGTGCCAGCAGACCCAGACAGGGATGGCAGTATTTT	CASRPRQGWQYF
NA	TRBJ1-2	TRBV19	TRBD1	TGTGCCAGTAGCTTATCTCCGGGACAGGACAACTATGGCTACACCTTC	CASSLSPGQDNYGYTF
few	TRBJ2-7	TRBV27	NA	TGTGCCAGCAGTTTAACAAAGACCTACGAGCAGTACTTC	CASSLTKTYEQYF
NA	TRBJ1-1	TRBV20-1	NA	TGCAGTGCTAGACAAAACACTGAAGCTTTCTTT	CSARQNTEAFF
NA	TRBJ2-3	TRBV11-3	TRBD2	TGTGCCAGCAGGGGGGTAGCGGGAGGCGATACGCAGTATTTT	CASRGVAGGDTQYF
NA	TRBJ2-1	TRBV18	TRBD2	TGTGCCAGCTCACCACCCCCGGGTGGCGGGACTAACTACAATGAGCAGTTCTTC	CASSPPPGGGTNYNEQFF
few	TRBJ2-1	TRBV7-3	TRBD2	TGTGCCAGCAGCTTATCCCCCACTAGCGGGCACAATGAGCAGTTCTTC	CASSLSPTSGHNEQFF
NA	TRBJ1-5	TRBV19	NA	TGTGCCAGTAACCGAGGAAACGGTCCCCAGCATTTT	CASNRGNGPQHF
NA	TRBJ2-7	TRBV18	TRBD1	TGTGCCAGCTCGCCCGGGACAGGGGGCTTTGACGAGCAGTACTTC	CASSPGTGGFDEQYF
NA	TRBJ2-7	TRBV10-3	NA	TGTGCCATCAGTGAGTCGTTTCCTTCCTACGAGCAGTACTTC	CAISESFPSYEQYF
few	TRBJ2-7	TRBV4-2	NA	TGTGCCAGCAGCCTCCGGGGGACGGACTACGAGCAGTACTTC	CASSLRGTDYEQYF
NA	TRBJ1-1	TRBV2	NA	TGTGCCAGCAGGGAGAAGGGGTTTGGCACTGAAGCTTTCTTT	CASREKGFGTEAFF
NA	TRBJ1-3	TRBV11-2	NA	TGTGCCAGCAGCCTCTCTGGAAACACCATATATTTT	CASSLSGNTIYF